These 28 T cell receptor beta chains came from one sample sequenced in a study of long-term antiretroviral therapy in people with HIV. This was the immunoSEQ v3.0 assay at survey level. Clones were read by immunoSEQ multiplex PCR, and TCRdb kept only the in-frame ones, dropping some. The repertoire has around 35,000 clones, around 96% of them found once; the top ten carry over 2%. The sample was unsorted PBMCs, taken roughly 6.9 years after starting antiretroviral therapy. Receptors originate from a man in his thirties or forties with HIV.

The rearrangement uses TRBV7-9 and TRBJ1-2; weak D call: TRBD1 (5 bases). Germline V gene lookup returns CDR1 SEHNR and CDR2 FQNEAQ (reference sequence). This CDR3 is built from 13 residues. The V and J ends lost 3 bases and 3 bases respectively, with 8 bases between them. CDR3 in amino acids: CASSFGADYGYTF. The CDR3 region has the DNA TGTGCCAGCAGCTTCGGGGCGGACTATGGCTACACCTTC.

The chain employs TRBV12-2 and TRBJ2-1. TRBV12-2 is annotated as a pseudogene. The CDR3 covers 15 residues. The CDR3 sequence: CASRLTAQFYNEQFF. The DNA of the CDR3 is TGTGCAAGTCGCTTAACAGCGCAATTCTACAATGAGCAGTTCTTC.

The rearrangement links TRBV7-2 to TRBJ2-7; 10 bases match TRBD2. Germline loops: CDR1 SGHTA, CDR2 FQGNSA. The V segment lost 5 bases and the J segment 4 bases; nucleotides outside the gene matches: 8. The CDR3 has 15 residues. The CDR3 reads CASSVGLAALYEQYF. The CDR3 bases are TGTGCCAGCAGCGTAGGACTAGCGGCCTTGTACGAGCAGTACTTC.

This rearrangement joins TRBV5-5 to TRBJ1-1; D is undetermined. CDR1 is SGHKS and CDR2 is YYEKEE in the germline V gene (reference sequence). The CDR3 totals 13 residues. Between the trimmed V and J ends, which lost 0 bases and 0 bases, there was a span of 3 bases. The DNA of the CDR3 is TGTGCCAGCAGCTTGGATATGAACACTGAAGCTTTCTTT. Its protein product is CASSLDMNTEAFF.

This chain connects TRBV6-1 to TRBJ2-7, with a tentative D call TRBD1 (6 bases). Germline CDR1 MNHNS, CDR2 SASEGT. V was clipped by 2 bases and J by 4 bases, with 15 bases between them. This CDR3 contains 15 residues. CDR3 coding DNA: TGTGCCAGCAGTGAAATCCCGGGACAAACTTACGAGCAGTACTTC. Its protein is CASSEIPGQTYEQYF.

J is TRBJ2-7 and V is TRBV25-1; the match to TRBD1 covers 9 bases. V shed 8 bases and J 2 bases; nucleotides not matched to a gene: 7. Germline V CDR1 and CDR2: MGHDK, SYGVNS. The CDR3 contains 14 residues. The CDR3 region is CASSTGQGAYEQYF. For the CDR3, the DNA is TGTGCCAGCTCGACGGGACAGGGCGCCTACGAGCAGTACTTC.

This clone was found once. The chain combines TRBV4-1 with TRBJ2-6; no reliable D call. CDR1 and CDR2 from the germline V gene are MGHRA and YSYEKL. V gave up 4 bases and J gave up 3 bases, with 4 bases separating them. The CDR3 has 13 amino acids. The chain's CDR3 is CASSLDGANVLTF. As DNA, the CDR3 is TGCGCCAGCAGCCTAGATGGGGCCAACGTCCTGACTTTC.

Only one count was recorded for this clone. The chain has TRBV7-2 and TRBJ2-7; 9 bases are a match to TRBD2. After removal of 2 bases from V and 2 bases from J, the junction contained 7 bases not matched to a gene. The CDR3 loop spans 16 amino acids. CDR1 is SGHTA and CDR2 is FQGNSA in the germline V gene. This CDR3 reads CASSLRRGGETYEQYF. CDR3 nucleotides: TGTGCCAGCAGCTTACGGCGCGGGGGGGAAACCTACGAGCAGTACTTC.

This chain joins TRBV7-2 and TRBJ1-2; D is undetermined. Trimming shortened V by 3 bases and J by 4 bases, and 9 bases separated the two germline ends. This CDR3 is built from 13 residues. The germline V gene has CDR1 SGHTA and CDR2 FQGNSA. The CDR3 spells CASSFRRPYGYTF. As DNA, the CDR3 is TGTGCCAGCAGCTTCCGCCGGCCCTATGGCTACACCTTC.

V usage is TRBV5-6 and J usage is TRBJ1-1, with D perhaps TRBD1 (5 bases). This CDR3 spans 14 amino acids. Germline CDR1 is SGHDT and CDR2 is YYEEEE. The germline V and J ends were trimmed by 4 bases and 5 bases, with 15 bases remaining between them. In DNA, the CDR3 is TGTGCCAGCAGCGTGGGACCCACGGGGACTGAAGCTTTCTTT. Protein product: CASSVGPTGTEAFF.

The chain employs TRBV7-2 and TRBJ2-7; TRBD2 matches 16 bases. Germline loops: CDR1 SGHTA, CDR2 FQGNSA. Losses at the gene ends were 0 bases for V and 0 bases for J; bases not matched to a gene: 11. CDR3 length equals 21 residues. CDR3: CASSLANLGLAGGHSSYEQYF. DNA of the CDR3: TGTGCCAGCAGCTTAGCCAATTTGGGACTAGCGGGAGGGCACAGCTCCTACGAGCAGTACTTC.

The chain combines TRBV2 with TRBJ1-1, with unresolved D. This CDR3 spans 12 amino acids. Germline-derived CDR1 and CDR2 are SNHLY and FYNNEI. Trimming shortened V by 6 bases and J by 8 bases, and 13 bases separated the two germline ends. CDR3 nucleotides: TGTGCCAGCAGGGCGGCCAGGCACGAAGCTTTCTTT. This gives the protein CASRAARHEAFF.

The rearrangement uses TRBV4-2 and TRBJ1-1; the D gene is possibly TRBD1 (5 bases). Trimming cost V 4 bases and J 4 bases, with 10 bases left between them. This CDR3 has 13 amino acids. CDR1 LGHNA and CDR2 YNFKEQ come from the germline V gene. The CDR3 DNA reads as TGTGCCAGCAGCCCCGCTGGGGGCACTGAAGCTTTCTTT. It translates to CASSPAGGTEAFF.

The chain combines TRBV6-1 with TRBJ1-1, with D possibly being TRBD1 (5 bases). V dropped 6 bases and J dropped 1 base, with 6 bases sitting between them. Germline values: CDR1 MNHNS, CDR2 SASEGT. The length of the CDR3 is 12 residues. CDR3 nucleotide sequence: TGTGCCAGCAGGAGGGGGAACACTGAAGCTTTCTTT. It is translated as CASRRGNTEAFF.

This clone showed up just once. The genes are TRBV15 and TRBJ2-2; D is perhaps TRBD1 (8 bases). The CDR3 has 16 amino acids. The ends were cut back, 9 bases at V and 6 bases at J, with 23 bases in the middle. Germline V gene data show CDR1 as LNHNV and CDR2 as YYDKDF (reference sequence). The CDR3 loop reads CATAGGGGSRSGELFF. The CDR3 DNA reads TGTGCCACTGCAGGGGGCGGCGGGAGCAGGTCCGGGGAGCTGTTTTTT.

This clone occurred once. The chain combines TRBV7-2 with TRBJ1-2; the D is unclear. The length of the CDR3 is 16 residues. CDR1 and CDR2 from the germline V gene are SGHTA and FQGNSA. V was shortened by 5 bases and J by 1 base, with 17 bases between the two germline ends. The CDR3 protein is CASSRSWEGGNYGYTF. CDR3 nucleotide sequence: TGTGCCAGCAGCCGCTCCTGGGAGGGTGGTAACTATGGCTACACCTTC.

The V gene is TRBV9, the J gene TRBJ1-1; no reliable D call. The CDR3 totals 14 residues. V lost 3 bases and J lost 1, with 10 bases in between. The V gene's germline CDR1 is SGDLS and CDR2 YYNGEE. The CDR3 DNA follows: TGTGCCAGCAGCGCCGAAAGTGGGAACACTGAAGCTTTCTTT. As protein: CASSAESGNTEAFF.

The chain recombines TRBV27 with TRBJ2-7; 7 bases map to TRBD2. Germline values: CDR1 MNHEY, CDR2 SMNVEV (reference sequence). V shed 2 bases, J shed 7 bases, and the junction held 14 bases outside the gene matches. The CDR3 totals 16 residues. CDR3 residues: CASSLISGEGGREQYF. In DNA form, the CDR3 reads TGTGCCAGCAGTTTAATCTCGGGGGAGGGTGGGCGGGAGCAGTACTTC.

This chain uses TRBV30 with TRBJ2-3; D uncertain. The CDR3 is made up of 13 amino acids. CDR1 GTSNPN and CDR2 SVGIG come from the germline V gene (reference sequence). The germline V and J ends were trimmed by 3 bases and 7 bases, with 14 bases remaining between them. Here the CDR3 reads CAWRYPGRNTQYF. For the CDR3, the DNA is TGTGCCTGGAGGTACCCTGGACGGAATACGCAGTATTTT.

This clone was recorded only once. The chain employs TRBV18 and TRBJ2-1, with 9 bases fitting TRBD1. After removal of 6 bases from V and 6 bases from J, the junction contained 12 bases not matched to a gene. The CDR3 has 16 residues. CDR1 is KGHSH and CDR2 is LQKENI in the germline V gene. In DNA form, the CDR3 reads TGTGCCAGCTCGGGCGAAGGACAGGGGAAGGGCAATGAGCAGTTCTTC. Translation gives CASSGEGQGKGNEQFF.

This chain uses TRBV9 with TRBJ1-5; D remains unclear. CDR3 size: 13 residues. Trimming took 3 bases from V and 4 from J, leaving 8 bases between them. Germline V gene sequence: CDR1 SGDLS, CDR2 YYNGEE. In nucleotides, the CDR3 is TGTGCCAGCAGCGCCCAAGGTAATCAGCCCCAGCATTTT. It encodes CASSAQGNQPQHF.

V usage is TRBV5-1 and J usage is TRBJ2-7; D possibly corresponds to TRBD2 (5 bases). V dropped 0 bases and J dropped 5 bases, with 15 bases sitting between them. The CDR3 totals 15 residues. Germline CDR1 and CDR2: SGHRS and YFSETQ. The CDR3 here is CASSLVAASRDEQYF. Written as DNA, the CDR3 is TGCGCCAGCAGCTTGGTTGCCGCCTCGCGGGACGAGCAGTACTTC.

The rearrangement uses TRBV7-2 and TRBJ2-2; 12 nucleotides agree with TRBD1. Germline assignment: CDR1 SGHTA and CDR2 FQGNSA. The V segment lost 3 bases and the J segment 8 bases; nucleotides outside the gene matches: 4. CDR3 length: 15 residues. In DNA, the CDR3 is TGTGCCAGCAGCTTGGGGACAGGGGGCTTTGGGGAGCTGTTTTTT. It codes for CASSLGTGGFGELFF. Together with reference TRBV7-2 and TRBJ2-2, the CDR3 gives the full variable domain: GAGVSQSPSNKVTEKGKDVELRCDPISGHTALYWYRQSLGQGLEFLIYFQGNSAPDKSGLPSDRFSAERTGGSVSTLTIQRTQQEDSAVYLCASSLGTGGFGELFFGEGSRLTVL.

The V gene is TRBV18, the J gene TRBJ2-7; D is uncertain. This CDR3 region has 14 residues. The V end lost 3 bases, the J end lost 0 bases, and 9 bases lay between the germline ends. CDR1 and CDR2 from the germline V gene are KGHSH and LQKENI. The CDR3 DNA is TGTGCCAGCTCACCCTTCCCAGTCTCCTACGAGCAGTACTTC. Its translation is CASSPFPVSYEQYF.

V is TRBV7-8 and J is TRBJ1-5; D is unclear. The CDR3 loop spans 15 amino acids. Germline CDR1 SGHVS, CDR2 FQNEAQ. The V gene lost 0 bases and the J gene lost 9 bases, with 15 bases spanning the gap. The CDR3 protein is CASSLAPGHVGPQHF. The DNA of the CDR3 is TGTGCCAGCAGCTTAGCACCCGGCCATGTTGGGCCCCAGCATTTT.

The J gene is TRBJ2-7, the V gene TRBV5-1; D is ambiguous. This CDR3 region has 14 residues. Trimming took 5 bases from V and 0 from J, leaving 12 bases between them. Per the germline V gene, CDR1 is SGHRS and CDR2 is YFSETQ. For the CDR3, the DNA is TGCGCCAGCAGGCCTCTCGGGTCCTCCTACGAGCAGTACTTC. Residues: CASRPLGSSYEQYF.

The rearrangement joins TRBV5-1 to TRBJ1-2, with 7 nucleotides matching TRBD1. Germline V gene data show CDR1 as SGHRS and CDR2 as YFSETQ. CDR3 length equals 14 residues. V lost 5 bases to trimming and J lost 4 bases; unmatched junction nucleotides: 8. The CDR3 coding sequence is TGCGCCAGCAGTCCCGGGACAGCGATCTATGGCTACACCTTC. Amino acid sequence: CASSPGTAIYGYTF.

This clone was recorded only once. The chain joins TRBV9 to TRBJ2-3; D unclear. CDR3 length equals 13 residues. From germline, CDR1 is SGDLS and CDR2 YYNGEE. Trimming took 0 bases from V and 3 from J, leaving 5 bases between them. Here the CDR3 reads CASSVDVTDTQYF. The CDR3 bases are TGTGCCAGCAGCGTAGATGTTACAGATACGCAGTATTTT. Complete variable domain (other parts from reference TRBV9 and TRBJ2-3): DSGVTQTPKHLITATGQRVTLRCSPRSGDLSVYWYQQSLDQGLQFLIQYYNGEERAKGNILERFSAQQFPDLHSELNLSSLELGDSALYFCASSVDVTDTQYFGPGTRLTVL.